This T cell receptor beta chain was retrieved from a study of shared clonotypes between healthy human individuals. The V gene lost 5 bases and the J gene lost 0 bases, with 6 bases spanning the gap. Germline CDR1 reads LNHDA; CDR2 reads SQIVND (reference sequence). CDR3 size: 13 residues. With respect to this clone: The sample has other DNA sequences that encode this CDR3 too.

Clones were sequenced by immunoSEQ multiplex PCR, and TCRdb holds only the in-frame ones, with some missing. The data contain more than 2,000,000 clones, 80% to 95% of them singletons. The material sequenced was naive CD4+ T cells from PBMCs. As to subset: CD45RA+ positively selected. V is TRBV19 and J is TRBJ2-3, with unresolved D. The clonotype comes from a man aged 18 to 30 in good health. Some clones in this sample may be carry-over from other donors' samples. This CDR3 reads CASSVTSTDTQYF. The CDR3, as DNA: TGTGCCAGTAGTGTCACAAGCACAGATACGCAGTATTTT.